The 3 T cell receptor beta chains listed next were all sequenced from one sample in a study of T cells in localized non-small cell lung cancer. TCRdb's table, derived via immunoSEQ multiplex PCR, lists solely in-frame clones and lacks some. In the table there are under 50,000 clones, 70% to 90% of which are singletons. The sequenced sample was peripheral blood mononuclear cells, obtained before any cancer treatment. Receptor source: a male donor at least 60 years old with stage II lung adenocarcinoma.

V is TRBV29-1 and J is TRBJ2-3; D tentatively reads TRBD1 or TRBD2 (5 bases each). CDR3 length: 14 amino acids. Germline lookup yields CDR1 SQVTM and CDR2 ANQGSEA. Trimming pared 7 bases from V and 1 base from J, leaving 15 bases between. The CDR3 DNA reads TGCAGCGCCGAGGGGACGGAGCGCACAGATACGCAGTATTTT. It specifies CSAEGTERTDTQYF.

This sequence joins TRBV6-4 and TRBJ2-7; 7 bases match TRBD1. Germline V gene data show CDR1 as MRHNA and CDR2 as SNTAGT. V shed 11 bases and J 5 bases; nucleotides not matched to a gene: 15. This CDR3 region has 14 residues. The CDR3 spells CAACYVGQTHEQYF. The DNA of the CDR3 is TGTGCCGCCTGTTATGTGGGACAGACCCACGAGCAGTACTTC.

J is TRBJ1-5 and V is TRBV7-9; D gene uncertain. Germline-derived CDR1 and CDR2 are SEHNR and FQNEAQ (reference sequence). V was shortened by 5 bases and J by 3 bases, with 17 bases between the two germline ends. CDR3 length: 16 residues. The CDR3 here is CASSPSGLNSNQPQHF. CDR3 nucleotides: TGTGCCAGCAGCCCCTCCGGGCTGAATTCCAATCAGCCCCAGCATTTT.